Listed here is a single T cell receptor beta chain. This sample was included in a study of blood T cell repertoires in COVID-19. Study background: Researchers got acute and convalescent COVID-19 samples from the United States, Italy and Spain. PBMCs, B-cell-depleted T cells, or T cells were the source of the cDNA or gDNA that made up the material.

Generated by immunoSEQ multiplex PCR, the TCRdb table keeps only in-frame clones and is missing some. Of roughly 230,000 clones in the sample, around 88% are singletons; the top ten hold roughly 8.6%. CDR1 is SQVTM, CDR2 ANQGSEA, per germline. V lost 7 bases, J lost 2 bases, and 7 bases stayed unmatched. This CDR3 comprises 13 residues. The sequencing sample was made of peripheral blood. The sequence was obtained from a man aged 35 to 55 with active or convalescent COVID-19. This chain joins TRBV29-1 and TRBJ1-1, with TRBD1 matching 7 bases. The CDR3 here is CSASRQGNTEAFF. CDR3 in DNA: TGCAGCGCCAGCCGACAGGGAAACACTGAAGCTTTCTTT. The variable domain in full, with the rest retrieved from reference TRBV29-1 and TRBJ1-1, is SAVISQKPSRDICQRGTSLTIQCQVDSQVTMMFWYRQQPGQSLTLIATANQGSEATYESGFVIDKFPISRPNLTFSTLTVSNMSPEDSSIYLCSASRQGNTEAFFGQGTRLTVV.